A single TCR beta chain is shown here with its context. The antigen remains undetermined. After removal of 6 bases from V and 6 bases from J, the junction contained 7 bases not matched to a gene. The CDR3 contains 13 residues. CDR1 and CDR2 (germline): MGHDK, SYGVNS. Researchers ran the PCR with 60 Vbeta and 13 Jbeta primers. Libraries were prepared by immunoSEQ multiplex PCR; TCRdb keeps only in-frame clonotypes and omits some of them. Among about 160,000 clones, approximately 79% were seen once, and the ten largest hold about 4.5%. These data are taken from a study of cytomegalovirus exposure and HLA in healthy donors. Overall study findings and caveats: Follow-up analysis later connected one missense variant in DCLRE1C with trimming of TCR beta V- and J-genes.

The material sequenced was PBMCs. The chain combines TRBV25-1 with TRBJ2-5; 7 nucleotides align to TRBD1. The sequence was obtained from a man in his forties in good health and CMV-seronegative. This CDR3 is CASSLDRWKTQYF. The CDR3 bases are TGTGCCAGCAGCCTGGACAGGTGGAAGACCCAGTACTTC.